This T cell receptor (beta chain) was obtained from a study of patients and donors after allogeneic stem cell transplantation. Using its own MiXCR run on the RT-PCR reads, TCRdb lists one record per CDR3 protein. This sample has about 39,000 distinct CDR3 sequences; roughly 30% occur once, and the top ten carry about two thirds. The CDR3 spans 11 residues. Germline-derived CDR1 and CDR2 are MNHNY and SVGAGI (reference sequence). This TCR was recovered from a human donor who was either an allogeneic HSCT recipient or a stem cell or donor lymphocyte infusion donor (not recorded which). It is not recorded whose cells these are; they may come from a transplant donor. The rearrangement links TRBV6-6 to TRBJ2-7; D is ambiguous. Material: blood, either unsorted or a sorted T cell fraction (not recorded which). CDR3 sequence reads: CALPGPSEQYF. In DNA form, the CDR3 reads TGTGCTCTTCCGGGCCCTAGCGAGCAGTACTTC.